These 9 T cell receptor beta chains came from one sample sequenced in a study of blood T cell repertoires in COVID-19. The table came from immunoSEQ multiplex PCR; TCRdb's copy has only in-frame clones and leaves some out. The sample carries about 130,000 clones, about 80% recorded once. The sample taken for sequencing was peripheral blood. These TCRs come from a man aged 55 to 70 with acute or convalescent COVID-19.

The chain joins TRBV10-1 to TRBJ2-7; 7 positions agree with TRBD1. From germline, CDR1 is WNHNN and CDR2 SYGVQD (reference sequence). V lost 3 bases to trimming and J lost 0 bases; unmatched junction nucleotides: 8. There are 16 residues in the CDR3. DNA for the CDR3: TGCGCCAGCAGTGACCAACGACAGGGCCTCTCCTACGAGCAGTACTTC. This encodes CASSDQRQGLSYEQYF.

The rearrangement uses TRBV28 and TRBJ1-5, with D unresolved. Germline V lookup: CDR1 MDHEN, CDR2 SYDVKM. The CDR3 runs 19 residues. Trimming removed 2 bases from V and 0 bases from J, with 20 bases in between. CDR3 loop: CASSLAPDKVGNSNQPQHF. The CDR3 DNA sequence: TGTGCCAGCAGTTTAGCCCCTGACAAGGTCGGGAATAGCAATCAGCCCCAGCATTTT.

The chain combines TRBV4-1 with TRBJ2-7, with 11 bases aligning to TRBD2. V was clipped by 0 bases and J by 3 bases; unmatched bases: 10. This CDR3 contains 18 residues. Germline V CDR1 and CDR2: MGHRA, YSYEKL. This CDR3 is CASSQDPSSGRFRYEQYF. CDR3 sequence (DNA): TGCGCCAGCAGCCAAGACCCATCTAGCGGGAGGTTTCGCTACGAGCAGTACTTC.

This clone was observed a few times. The chain combines TRBV30 with TRBJ2-1, with 7 bases that match TRBD2. The J segment lost 4 bases and the V segment lost 5 bases, leaving 8 bases of the junction unmatched. This CDR3 is 14 amino acids long. Germline V CDR1 and CDR2: GTSNPN, SVGIG (reference sequence). Here the CDR3 DNA reads TGTGCCTGGGATGGCGGCGGGGGTTACAATGAGCAGTTCTTC. This sequence encodes CAWDGGGGYNEQFF.

The chain employs TRBV11-2 and TRBJ1-2; 9 bases match TRBD1. The CDR3 extends over 14 amino acids. V lost 5 bases to trimming and J lost 7 bases; unmatched junction nucleotides: 8. The V gene's germline CDR1 is SGHAT and CDR2 FQNNGV. The DNA for the CDR3 is TGTGCCAGCAGCCCCCAGACAGGGGGACTTGGCTACACCTTC. Protein product: CASSPQTGGLGYTF.

The CDR3 loop reads CASSSHSGDTQYF. The CDR3 bases are TGTGCCAGCAGCTCACACAGCGGAGATACGCAGTATTTT. This chain uses TRBV7-3 with TRBJ2-3; the D gene is possibly TRBD2 (5 bases). With 4 bases removed from V and 5 bases from J, the gap between germline ends came to 10 bases. In germline, CDR1 is SGHTA, CDR2 FQGTGA. CDR3 size: 13 residues.

Written as DNA, the CDR3 is TGTGCCAGCAGTTCGACAGGGTCTGACTATGGCTACACCTTC. This translates into CASSSTGSDYGYTF. The V call is TRBV28, the J call TRBJ1-2; 7 bases line up with TRBD1. The CDR3 spans 14 residues. CDR1 is MDHEN, CDR2 SYDVKM, per germline. V gave up 4 bases and J gave up 3 bases; unmatched junction bases: 5.

The chain carries TRBV3-1 (or the pseudogene TRBV3-2) and TRBJ2-7; D ambiguous. V lost 2 bases and J 0 bases, leaving 2 bases between the germline ends. This CDR3 region has 12 residues. Germline V gene lookup returns CDR1 LGHDT and CDR2 YNNKEL (reference sequence). In DNA, the CDR3 is TGTGCCAGCAGCCAACTCTCCTACGAGCAGTACTTC. It translates to CASSQLSYEQYF.

This clone is deemed medium-sized. V usage is TRBV6-6 and J usage is TRBJ2-1; D perhaps matches TRBD2 (5 bases). V dropped 1 base and J dropped 8 bases, with 6 bases sitting between them. CDR1 MNHNY and CDR2 SVGAGI come from the germline V gene (reference sequence). The CDR3 extends over 12 amino acids. The CDR3 protein is CASSYLAHEQFF. DNA of the CDR3: TGTGCCAGCAGTTACTTAGCGCATGAGCAGTTCTTC.